The sample holds one count of the clone carrying this T cell receptor beta chain. The antigen is unknown. This CDR3 is 17 amino acids long. J lost 5 bases, V lost 6 bases, and 14 bases had no gene match. Germline CDR1 is MGHRA and CDR2 is YSYEKL. This sample stems from a study of cytomegalovirus exposure and HLA in healthy donors. Study observations and caveats: The study flagged roughly 160 TCR beta chains as cytomegalovirus-associated.

PCR amplification relied on 60 Vbeta primers (plus 13 Jbeta primers). The assay was immunoSEQ multiplex PCR, and TCRdb's table has in-frame clones only and misses some. The repertoire holds around 120,000 clones, with about 80% as singletons. The clonotype was recovered from a man between 60 and 75 years old in good health and CMV-seropositive. The chain has TRBV4-1 and TRBJ1-4; TRBD1 agrees at 8 bases. The sequenced sample consisted of PBMCs. CDR3 protein: CASRSISGGRANEKLFF. The DNA of the CDR3 is TGCGCCAGCAGATCGATTTCAGGGGGCAGGGCGAATGAAAAACTGTTTTTT.